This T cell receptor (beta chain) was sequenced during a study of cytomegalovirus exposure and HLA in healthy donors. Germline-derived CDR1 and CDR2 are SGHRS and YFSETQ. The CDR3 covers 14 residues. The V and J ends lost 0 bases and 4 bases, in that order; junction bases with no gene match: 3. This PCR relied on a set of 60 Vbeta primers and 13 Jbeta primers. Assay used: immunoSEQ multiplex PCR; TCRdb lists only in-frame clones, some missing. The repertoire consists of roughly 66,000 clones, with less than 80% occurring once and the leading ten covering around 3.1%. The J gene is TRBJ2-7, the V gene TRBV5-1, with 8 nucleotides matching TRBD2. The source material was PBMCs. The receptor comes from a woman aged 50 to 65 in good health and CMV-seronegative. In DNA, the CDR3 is TGCGCCAGCAGCTTGGATAGCGGGATATACGAGCAGTACTTC. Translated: CASSLDSGIYEQYF.